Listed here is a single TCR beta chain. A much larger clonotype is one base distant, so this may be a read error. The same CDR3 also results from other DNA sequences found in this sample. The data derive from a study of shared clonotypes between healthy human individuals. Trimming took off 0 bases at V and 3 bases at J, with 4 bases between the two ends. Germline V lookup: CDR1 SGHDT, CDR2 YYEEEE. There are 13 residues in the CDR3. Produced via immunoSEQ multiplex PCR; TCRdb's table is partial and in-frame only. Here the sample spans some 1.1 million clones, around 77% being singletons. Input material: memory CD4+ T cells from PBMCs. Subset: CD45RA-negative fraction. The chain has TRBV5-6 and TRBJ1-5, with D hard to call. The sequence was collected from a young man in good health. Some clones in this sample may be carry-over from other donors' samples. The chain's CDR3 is CASSLGTNQPQHF. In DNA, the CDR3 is TGTGCCAGCAGCTTGGGCACCAATCAGCCCCAGCATTTT.